This T cell receptor beta chain was retrieved from a study of shared clonotypes between healthy human individuals. Study-wide background: CD4 naive and memory got three plates each, CD8 naive two, CD8 memory one.

Trimming took 4 bases from V and 2 from J, leaving 9 bases between them. The CDR3 has 13 amino acids. Germline-derived CDR1 and CDR2 are SGHVS and FNYEAQ. Clones were read by immunoSEQ multiplex PCR, and TCRdb kept only the in-frame ones, dropping some. The sample carries about 2 million clones, around 96% recorded once. Naive CD8 cells were CD45RO-negative, positively selected for CCR7, excluding terminally differentiated effector memory CD45RA+ cells. The sequencing sample was made of naive CD8+ T cells sorted from blood. The source is a man aged 18-30 years in good health. This chain uses TRBV7-6 with TRBJ2-7; D is unclear. The CDR3 protein is CASSSTVTYEQYF. In DNA form, the CDR3 reads TGTGCCAGCAGCTCTACAGTGACCTACGAGCAGTACTTC.